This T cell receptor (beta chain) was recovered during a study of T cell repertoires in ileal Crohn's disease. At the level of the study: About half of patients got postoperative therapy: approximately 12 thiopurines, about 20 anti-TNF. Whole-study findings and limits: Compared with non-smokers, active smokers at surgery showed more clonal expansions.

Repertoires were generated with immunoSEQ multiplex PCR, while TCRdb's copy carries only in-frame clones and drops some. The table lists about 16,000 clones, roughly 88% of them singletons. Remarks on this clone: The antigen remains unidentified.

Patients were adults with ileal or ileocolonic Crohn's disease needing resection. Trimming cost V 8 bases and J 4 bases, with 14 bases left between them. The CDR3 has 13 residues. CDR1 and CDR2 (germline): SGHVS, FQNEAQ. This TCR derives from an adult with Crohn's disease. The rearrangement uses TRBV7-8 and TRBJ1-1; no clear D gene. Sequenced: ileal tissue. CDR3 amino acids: CASVQEGSTEAFF. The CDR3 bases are TGTGCCAGCGTTCAGGAGGGTAGCACTGAAGCTTTCTTT. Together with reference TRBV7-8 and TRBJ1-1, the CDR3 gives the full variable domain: GAGVSQSPRYKVAKRGQDVALRCDPISGHVSLFWYQQALGQGPEFLTYFQNEAQLDKSGLPSDRFFAERPEGSVSTLKIQRTQQEDSAVYLCASVQEGSTEAFFGQGTRLTVV.